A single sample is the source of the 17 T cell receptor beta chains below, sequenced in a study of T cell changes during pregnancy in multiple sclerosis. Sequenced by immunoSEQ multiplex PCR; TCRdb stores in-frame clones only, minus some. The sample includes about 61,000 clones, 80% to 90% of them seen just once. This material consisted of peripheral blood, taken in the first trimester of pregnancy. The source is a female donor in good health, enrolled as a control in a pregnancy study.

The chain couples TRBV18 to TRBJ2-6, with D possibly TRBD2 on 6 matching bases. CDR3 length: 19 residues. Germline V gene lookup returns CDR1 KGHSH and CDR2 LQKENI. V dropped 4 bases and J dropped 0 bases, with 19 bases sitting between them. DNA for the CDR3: TGTGCCAGCTCACGGGTTCAGCCGGCGGGAAGCTCTGGGGCCAACGTCCTGACTTTC. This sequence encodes CASSRVQPAGSSGANVLTF. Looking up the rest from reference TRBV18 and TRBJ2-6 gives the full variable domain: NAGVMQNPRHLVRRRGQEARLRCSPMKGHSHVYWYRQLPEEGLKFMVYLQKENIIDESGMPKERFSAEFPKEGPSILRIQQVVRGDSAAYFCASSRVQPAGSSGANVLTFGAGSRLTVL.

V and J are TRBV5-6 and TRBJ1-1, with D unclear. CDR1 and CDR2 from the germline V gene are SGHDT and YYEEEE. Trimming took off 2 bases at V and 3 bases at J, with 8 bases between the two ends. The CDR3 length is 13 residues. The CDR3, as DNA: TGTGCCAGCAGCTTTAGACTAGACACTGAAGCTTTCTTT. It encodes CASSFRLDTEAFF. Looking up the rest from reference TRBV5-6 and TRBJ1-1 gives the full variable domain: DAGVTQSPTHLIKTRGQQVTLRCSPKSGHDTVSWYQQALGQGPQFIFQYYEEEERQRGNFPDRFSGHQFPNYSSELNVNALLLGDSALYLCASSFRLDTEAFFGQGTRLTVV.

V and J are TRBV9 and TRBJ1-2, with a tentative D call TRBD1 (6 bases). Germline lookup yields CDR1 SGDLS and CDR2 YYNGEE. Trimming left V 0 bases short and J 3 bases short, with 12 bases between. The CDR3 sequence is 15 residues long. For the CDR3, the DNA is TGTGCCAGCAGCGTAGCTCAGGACAGCCACTATGGCTACACCTTC. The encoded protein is CASSVAQDSHYGYTF. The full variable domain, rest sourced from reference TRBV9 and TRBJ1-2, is DSGVTQTPKHLITATGQRVTLRCSPRSGDLSVYWYQQSLDQGLQFLIQYYNGEERAKGNILERFSAQQFPDLHSELNLSSLELGDSALYFCASSVAQDSHYGYTFGSGTRLTVV.

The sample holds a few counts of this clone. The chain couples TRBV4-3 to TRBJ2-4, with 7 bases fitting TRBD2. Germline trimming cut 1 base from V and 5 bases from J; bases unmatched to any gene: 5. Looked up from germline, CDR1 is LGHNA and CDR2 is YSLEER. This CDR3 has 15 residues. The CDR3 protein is CASSQVVGGENIQYF. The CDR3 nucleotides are TGCGCCAGCAGCCAAGTAGTGGGAGGGGAAAACATTCAGTACTTC.

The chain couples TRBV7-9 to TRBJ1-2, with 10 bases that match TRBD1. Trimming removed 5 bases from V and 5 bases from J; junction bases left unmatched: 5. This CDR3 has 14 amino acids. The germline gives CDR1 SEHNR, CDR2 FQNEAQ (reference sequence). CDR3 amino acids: CASSAGTGVYGYTF. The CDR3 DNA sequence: TGTGCCAGCAGCGCCGGGACAGGGGTATATGGCTACACCTTC.

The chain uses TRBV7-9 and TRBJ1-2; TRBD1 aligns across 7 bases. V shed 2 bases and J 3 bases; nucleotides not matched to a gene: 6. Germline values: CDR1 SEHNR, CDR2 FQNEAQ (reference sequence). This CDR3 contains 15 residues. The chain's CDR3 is CASSLQTGEYYGYTF. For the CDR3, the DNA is TGTGCCAGCAGCTTACAAACAGGGGAATACTATGGCTACACCTTC.

This CDR3 is CASSLSRDTQYF. In nucleotides, the CDR3 is TGTGCCAGCAGCTTATCCAGAGATACGCAGTATTTT. The J gene is TRBJ2-3, the V gene TRBV11-2; D is unclear. CDR3 length equals 12 residues. Trimming took 2 bases from V and 5 from J, leaving 5 bases between them. Germline V lookup: CDR1 SGHAT, CDR2 FQNNGV.

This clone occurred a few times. The CDR3 bases are TGTGCCAGCAGCGACTTCTACGAGCAGTACTTC. As protein: CASSDFYEQYF. The V gene is TRBV27, the J gene TRBJ2-7, with no clear D. The CDR3 has 11 residues. Germline assignment: CDR1 MNHEY and CDR2 SMNVEV (reference sequence). Trimming left V 6 bases short and J 3 bases short, with 6 bases between.

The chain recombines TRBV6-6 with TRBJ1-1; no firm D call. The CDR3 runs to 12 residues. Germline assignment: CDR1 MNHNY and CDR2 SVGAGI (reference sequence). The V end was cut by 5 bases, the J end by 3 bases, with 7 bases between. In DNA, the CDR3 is TGTGCCAGCAGTAGGGAGTACACTGAAGCTTTCTTT. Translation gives CASSREYTEAFF.

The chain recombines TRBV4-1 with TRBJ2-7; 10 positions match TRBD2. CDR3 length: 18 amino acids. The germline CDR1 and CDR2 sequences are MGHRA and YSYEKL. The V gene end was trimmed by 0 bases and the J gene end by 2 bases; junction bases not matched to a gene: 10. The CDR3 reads CASSQDLSGGTPTYEQYF. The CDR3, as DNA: TGCGCCAGCAGCCAAGATCTTAGCGGGGGGACTCCGACCTACGAGCAGTACTTC.

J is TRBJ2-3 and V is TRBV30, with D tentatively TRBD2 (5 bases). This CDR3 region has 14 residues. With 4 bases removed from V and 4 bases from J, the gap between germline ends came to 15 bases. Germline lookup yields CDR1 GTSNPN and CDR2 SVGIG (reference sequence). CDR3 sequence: CAWITGYGSDTQYF. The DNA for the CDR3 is TGTGCCTGGATTACGGGGTATGGATCAGATACGCAGTATTTT.

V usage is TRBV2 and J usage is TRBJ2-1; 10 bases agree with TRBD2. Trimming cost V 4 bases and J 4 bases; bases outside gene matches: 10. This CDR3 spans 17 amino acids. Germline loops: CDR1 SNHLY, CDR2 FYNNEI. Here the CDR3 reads CASSGHSGGLLYNEQFF. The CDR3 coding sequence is TGTGCCAGCAGTGGTCATAGCGGGGGGCTTTTGTACAATGAGCAGTTCTTC.

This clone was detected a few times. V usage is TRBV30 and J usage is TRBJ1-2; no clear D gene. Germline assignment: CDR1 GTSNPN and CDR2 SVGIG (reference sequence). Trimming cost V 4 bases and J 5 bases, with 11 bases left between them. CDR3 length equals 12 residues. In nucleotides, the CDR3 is TGTGCCTGGACCCGGGAGGGATATGGCTACACCTTC. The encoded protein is CAWTREGYGYTF.

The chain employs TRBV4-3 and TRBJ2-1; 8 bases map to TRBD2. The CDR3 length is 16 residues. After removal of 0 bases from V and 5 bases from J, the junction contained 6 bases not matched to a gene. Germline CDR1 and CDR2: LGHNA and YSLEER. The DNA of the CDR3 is TGCGCCAGCAGCCAAGAATTCCGGGGGGGCAACAATGAGCAGTTCTTC. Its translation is CASSQEFRGGNNEQFF.

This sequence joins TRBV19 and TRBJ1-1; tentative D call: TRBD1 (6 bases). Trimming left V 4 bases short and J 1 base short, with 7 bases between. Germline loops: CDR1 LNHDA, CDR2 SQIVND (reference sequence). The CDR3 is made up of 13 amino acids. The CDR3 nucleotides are TGTGCCAGTAGTACAGGGGCGAACACTGAAGCTTTCTTT. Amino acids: CASSTGANTEAFF.

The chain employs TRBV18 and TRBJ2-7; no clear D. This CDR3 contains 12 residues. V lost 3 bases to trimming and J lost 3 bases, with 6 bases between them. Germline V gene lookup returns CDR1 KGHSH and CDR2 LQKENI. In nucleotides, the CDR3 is TGTGCCAGCTCACCTTCCTACTACGAGCAGTACTTC. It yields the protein CASSPSYYEQYF. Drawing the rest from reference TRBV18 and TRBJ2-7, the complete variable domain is NAGVMQNPRHLVRRRGQEARLRCSPMKGHSHVYWYRQLPEEGLKFMVYLQKENIIDESGMPKERFSAEFPKEGPSILRIQQVVRGDSAAYFCASSPSYYEQYFGPGTRLTVT.

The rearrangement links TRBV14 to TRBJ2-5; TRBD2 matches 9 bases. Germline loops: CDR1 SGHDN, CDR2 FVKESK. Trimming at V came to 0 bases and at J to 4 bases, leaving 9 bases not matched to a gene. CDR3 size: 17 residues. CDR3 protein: CASSQDRGLARGETQYF. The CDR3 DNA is TGTGCCAGCAGCCAAGATCGCGGACTAGCGCGGGGAGAGACCCAGTACTTC.